A selection of T cell receptor beta chains follows, all from one sample in a study of T cell repertoires and Cas9 in healthy adults. The method was immunoSEQ multiplex PCR; TCRdb's version includes in-frame clones alone and lacks a portion of them. The repertoire holds 20,000 to 25,000 clones, with roughly 90% as singletons. The sample consisted of CD4+ effector T cells (CD127+, CD25-, CD137-, CD154-) from PBMCs; culture status not recorded. The source of these receptors is a human donor in good health. CDR3s include the opening cysteine and the closing phenylalanine or tryptophan. A D gene is named only where the DNA matches it firmly. Some rows mark clone size as missing; the rest say once, few, many or name a class of expanded clone.

v_gene: TRBV7-2; abundance: NA; j_gene: TRBJ2-7; d_gene: NA; CDR3aa: CASSFPVGQTYEQYF; CDR3nt: TGTGCCAGCAGCTTCCCCGTAGGACAGACCTACGAGCAGTACTTC
v_gene: TRBV6-1; abundance: once; j_gene: TRBJ1-1; d_gene: NA; CDR3aa: CASDRNRNTEAFF; CDR3nt: TGTGCCAGCGATAGGAACAGGAACACTGAAGCTTTCTTT
v_gene: TRBV28; abundance: once; j_gene: TRBJ1-3; d_gene: NA; CDR3aa: CASRMTWSSGNTIYF; CDR3nt: TGTGCCAGCAGAATGACATGGTCCTCTGGAAACACCATATATTTT
v_gene: TRBV5-1; abundance: NA; j_gene: TRBJ2-1; d_gene: TRBD2; CDR3aa: CASSLRQPGGPMHEQFF; CDR3nt: TGCGCCAGCAGCTTGCGACAACCGGGGGGGCCGATGCATGAGCAGTTCTTC
v_gene: TRBV7-9; abundance: NA; j_gene: TRBJ2-3; d_gene: NA; CDR3aa: CASSITLGVDTQYF; CDR3nt: TGTGCCAGCAGCATCACACTGGGGGTAGATACGCAGTATTTT
v_gene: TRBV11-2; abundance: NA; j_gene: TRBJ2-5; d_gene: TRBD2; CDR3aa: CASSFFRWKAGEETQYF; CDR3nt: TGTGCCAGCAGCTTCTTCAGGTGGAAAGCGGGGGAGGAGACCCAGTACTTC
v_gene: TRBV5-6; abundance: NA; j_gene: TRBJ1-2; d_gene: NA; CDR3aa: CASSLPGGMFYGYTF; CDR3nt: TGTGCCAGCAGCTTGCCTGGGGGAATGTTCTATGGCTACACCTTC
v_gene: TRBV7-2; abundance: NA; j_gene: TRBJ2-1; d_gene: TRBD2; CDR3aa: CASNHRGLDFDEQFF; CDR3nt: TGTGCCAGCAACCATCGGGGACTAGATTTCGATGAGCAGTTCTTC
v_gene: TRBV7-7; abundance: NA; j_gene: TRBJ2-5; d_gene: NA; CDR3aa: CASSSAGTPQETQYF; CDR3nt: TGTGCTAGCAGCTCAGCCGGGACACCTCAAGAGACCCAGTACTTC
v_gene: TRBV7-9; abundance: NA; j_gene: TRBJ1-4; d_gene: NA; CDR3aa: CASSLGGRGAVTFF; CDR3nt: TGTGCCAGCAGCTTAGGGGGCCGGGGGGCAGTGACGTTTTTT
v_gene: TRBV19; abundance: NA; j_gene: TRBJ1-1; d_gene: NA; CDR3aa: CASPGLPNTEAFF; CDR3nt: TGTGCCTCCCCGGGACTGCCGAACACTGAAGCTTTCTTT
v_gene: TRBV11-2; abundance: few; j_gene: TRBJ2-7; d_gene: TRBD2; CDR3aa: CASSPWGGKQYF; CDR3nt: TGTGCCAGCAGCCCCTGGGGGGGGAAGCAGTACTTC
v_gene: TRBV7-2; abundance: once; j_gene: TRBJ2-5; d_gene: NA; CDR3aa: CASSFQGGRETQYF; CDR3nt: TGTGCCAGCAGCTTCCAGGGTGGGAGAGAGACCCAGTACTTC
v_gene: TRBV11-2; abundance: NA; j_gene: TRBJ1-5; d_gene: TRBD1; CDR3aa: CASSNTGTENQPQHF; CDR3nt: TGTGCCAGCAGCAACACCGGGACAGAGAATCAGCCCCAGCATTTT
v_gene: TRBV18; abundance: NA; j_gene: TRBJ1-2; d_gene: NA; CDR3aa: CASSPSGAALNYGYTF; CDR3nt: TGTGCCAGCTCACCATCCGGGGCAGCGCTTAACTATGGCTACACCTTC
v_gene: TRBV10-3; abundance: NA; j_gene: TRBJ1-1; d_gene: NA; CDR3aa: CAISESRGQKNTEAFF; CDR3nt: TGTGCCATCAGTGAGTCGCGCGGACAGAAAAACACTGAAGCTTTCTTT
v_gene: TRBV29-1; abundance: once; j_gene: TRBJ2-2; d_gene: TRBD1; CDR3aa: CSVGQGAIGTGELFF; CDR3nt: TGCAGCGTGGGACAGGGGGCCATTGGCACCGGGGAGCTGTTTTTT
v_gene: TRBV5-1; abundance: once; j_gene: TRBJ2-2; d_gene: NA; CDR3aa: CASTLPLGGTGELFF; CDR3nt: TGCGCCAGCACCCTCCCATTGGGGGGCACCGGGGAGCTGTTTTTT
v_gene: TRBV5-4; abundance: NA; j_gene: TRBJ2-7; d_gene: NA; CDR3aa: CASSFDGGVYEQYF; CDR3nt: TGTGCCAGCAGCTTTGACGGGGGCGTCTACGAGCAGTACTTC
v_gene: TRBV2; abundance: NA; j_gene: TRBJ2-5; d_gene: NA; CDR3aa: CASSPLGRSEQTQYF; CDR3nt: TGTGCCAGCAGTCCCCTAGGCAGGAGCGAACAGACCCAGTACTTC
v_gene: TRBV5-1; abundance: NA; j_gene: TRBJ1-2; d_gene: NA; CDR3aa: CASSLAQGDGYTF; CDR3nt: TGCGCCAGCAGCTTGGCCCAAGGGGATGGCTACACCTTC
v_gene: TRBV5-1; abundance: NA; j_gene: TRBJ2-7; d_gene: TRBD1; CDR3aa: CASSLDSGGFNSYEQYF; CDR3nt: TGCGCCAGCAGCTTGGACTCAGGGGGCTTCAACTCCTACGAGCAGTACTTC
v_gene: TRBV5-4; abundance: NA; j_gene: TRBJ2-1; d_gene: TRBD1; CDR3aa: CASSLWTGNNEQFF; CDR3nt: TGTGCCAGCAGCTTGTGGACAGGGAACAATGAGCAGTTCTTC
v_gene: TRBV10-2; abundance: NA; j_gene: TRBJ2-5; d_gene: TRBD2; CDR3aa: CASRPPGLAGQETQYF; CDR3nt: TGCGCCAGCAGACCCCCGGGACTAGCGGGGCAAGAGACCCAGTACTTC
v_gene: TRBV2; abundance: NA; j_gene: TRBJ1-6; d_gene: NA; CDR3aa: CASSDTRGVGSPLHF; CDR3nt: TGTGCCAGCAGTGATACCAGGGGCGTTGGTTCACCCCTCCACTTT
v_gene: TRBV15; abundance: NA; j_gene: TRBJ2-2; d_gene: NA; CDR3aa: CATSRDGIGELFF; CDR3nt: TGTGCCACCAGCAGAGATGGTATCGGGGAGCTGTTTTTT
v_gene: TRBV18; abundance: NA; j_gene: TRBJ1-1; d_gene: NA; CDR3aa: CASSPTQGNTEAFF; CDR3nt: TGTGCCAGCTCCCCGACCCAGGGGAACACTGAAGCTTTCTTT
v_gene: TRBV2; abundance: NA; j_gene: TRBJ1-1; d_gene: NA; CDR3aa: CASSPTSDSQAFF; CDR3nt: TGTGCCAGCAGCCCTACCTCGGACAGTCAAGCTTTCTTT
v_gene: TRBV30; abundance: NA; j_gene: TRBJ2-3; d_gene: TRBD2; CDR3aa: CAWRGGGSRLDTQYF; CDR3nt: TGTGCCTGGAGGGGCGGGGGGTCTCGTTTAGATACGCAGTATTTT
v_gene: TRBV5-6; abundance: NA; j_gene: TRBJ2-1; d_gene: TRBD2; CDR3aa: CASSLVFGEGDEQFF; CDR3nt: TGTGCCAGCAGCTTGGTGTTTGGGGAGGGTGATGAGCAGTTCTTC
v_gene: TRBV6-1; abundance: NA; j_gene: TRBJ2-1; d_gene: NA; CDR3aa: CASRGSGSNYNERFF; CDR3nt: TGTGCCAGCAGAGGATCAGGGAGCAACTACAATGAGCGGTTCTTC
v_gene: TRBV11-1; abundance: NA; j_gene: TRBJ2-7; d_gene: TRBD1; CDR3aa: CASSLRDREDEQYF; CDR3nt: TGTGCCAGCAGCTTGAGGGACAGGGAGGACGAGCAGTACTTC
v_gene: TRBV6-5; abundance: NA; j_gene: TRBJ1-6; d_gene: TRBD1; CDR3aa: CASSGTGGDNSPLHF; CDR3nt: TGTGCCAGCAGTGGGACAGGGGGAGATAATTCACCCCTCCACTTT
v_gene: TRBV5-1; abundance: NA; j_gene: TRBJ1-2; d_gene: TRBD1; CDR3aa: CASSLGIDRGLDGYTF; CDR3nt: TGCGCCAGCAGCTTGGGAATAGACAGGGGGCTGGATGGCTACACCTTC